This T cell receptor beta chain comes out of a study of T cells in Graves' hyperthyroidism and ophthalmopathy. Background on the study: Once the initial diagnosis was made, peripheral blood was obtained before any treatment.

Regarding the study as a whole: Most expanded thyroid clonotypes above 0.001 also appeared in blood.

Criteria for exclusion of patients were uncontrolled infection, other autoimmune disease, pregnancy or lactation. This clonotype was counted at least ten times. Its cognate antigen is unknown. The V gene's germline CDR1 is ENHRY and CDR2 SYGVKD. The CDR3 spans 15 residues. Trimming pared 8 bases from V and 0 bases from J, leaving 17 bases between. Amplification yielded TCR beta CDR3 regions, with RNA transcripts as the source. The study used the HTBI primer set for a first-round RT-PCR of the TCR CDR3. TCRdb passed the multiplex PCR reads through MiXCR, listing each CDR3 protein once. The sample includes hundreds of thousands of distinct CDR3 sequences, roughly 14% of them seen just once.

Sample: blood. The TCR originated in a woman in her thirties or forties with Graves' ophthalmopathy. The chain recombines TRBV10-3 with TRBJ2-7, with D possibly matching TRBD2 (6 bases). CDR3 protein: CAIGGLARSSYEQYF. The DNA of the CDR3 is TGTGCCATCGGGGGTCTAGCGCGGAGCTCCTACGAGCAGTACTTC.